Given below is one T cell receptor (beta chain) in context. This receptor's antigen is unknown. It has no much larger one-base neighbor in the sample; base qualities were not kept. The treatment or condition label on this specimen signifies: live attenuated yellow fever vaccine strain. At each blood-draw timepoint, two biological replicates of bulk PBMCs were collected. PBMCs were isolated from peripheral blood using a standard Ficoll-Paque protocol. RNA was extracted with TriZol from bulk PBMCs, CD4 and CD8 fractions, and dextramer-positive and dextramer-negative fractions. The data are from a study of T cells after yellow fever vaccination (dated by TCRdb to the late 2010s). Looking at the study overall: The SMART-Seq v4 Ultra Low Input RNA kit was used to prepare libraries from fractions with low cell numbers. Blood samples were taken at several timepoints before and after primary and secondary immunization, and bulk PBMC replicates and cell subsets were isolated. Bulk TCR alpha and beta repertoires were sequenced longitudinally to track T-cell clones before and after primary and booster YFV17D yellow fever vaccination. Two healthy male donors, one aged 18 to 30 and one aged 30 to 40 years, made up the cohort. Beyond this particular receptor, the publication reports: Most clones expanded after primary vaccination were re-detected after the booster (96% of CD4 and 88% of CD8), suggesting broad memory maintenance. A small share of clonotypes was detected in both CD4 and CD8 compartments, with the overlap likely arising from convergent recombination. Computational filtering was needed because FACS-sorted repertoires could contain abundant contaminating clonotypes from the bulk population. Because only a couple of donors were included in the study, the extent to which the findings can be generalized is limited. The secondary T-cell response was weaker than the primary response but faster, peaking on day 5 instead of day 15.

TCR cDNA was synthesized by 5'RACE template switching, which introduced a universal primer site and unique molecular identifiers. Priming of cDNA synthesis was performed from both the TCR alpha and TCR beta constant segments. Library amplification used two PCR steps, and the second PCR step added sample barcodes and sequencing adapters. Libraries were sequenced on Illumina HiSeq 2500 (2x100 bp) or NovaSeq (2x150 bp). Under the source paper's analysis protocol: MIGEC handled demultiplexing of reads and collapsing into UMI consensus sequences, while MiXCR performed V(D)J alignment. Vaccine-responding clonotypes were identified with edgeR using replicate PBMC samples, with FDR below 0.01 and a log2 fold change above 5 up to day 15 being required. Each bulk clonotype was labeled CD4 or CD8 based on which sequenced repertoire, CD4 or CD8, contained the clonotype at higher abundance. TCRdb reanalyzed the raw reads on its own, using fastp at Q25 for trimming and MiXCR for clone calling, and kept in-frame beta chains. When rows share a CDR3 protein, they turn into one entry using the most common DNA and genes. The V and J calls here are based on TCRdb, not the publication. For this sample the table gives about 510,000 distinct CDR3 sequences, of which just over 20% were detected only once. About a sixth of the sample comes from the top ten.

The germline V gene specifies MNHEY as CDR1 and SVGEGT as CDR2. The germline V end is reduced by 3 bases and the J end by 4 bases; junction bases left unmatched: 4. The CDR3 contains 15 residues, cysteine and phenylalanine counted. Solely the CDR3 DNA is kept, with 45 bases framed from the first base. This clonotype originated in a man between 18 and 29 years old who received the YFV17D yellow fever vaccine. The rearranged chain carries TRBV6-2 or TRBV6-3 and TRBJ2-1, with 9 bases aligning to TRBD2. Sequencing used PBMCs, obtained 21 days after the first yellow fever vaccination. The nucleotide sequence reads TGTGCCAGCAGTTATAGCGGGGGCCAATACAATGAGCAGTTCTTC. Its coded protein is CASSYSGGQYNEQFF.